The source of this T cell receptor beta chain is a study of CD8 T cells in ankylosing spondylitis. Findings and limits, study-wide: Several of the motif variants were reported before in synovial fluid and blood from reactive arthritis. There was a TCR beta motif, made of several highly homologous variants, that appeared characteristic of ankylosing spondylitis blood.

TCRdb fed the 5' RACE reads into MiXCR, producing one record per CDR3 protein. The sample lists 250,000 to 350,000 distinct CDR3 sequences; 6.5% to 10% were seen once. This clonotype was seen at least ten times. Its antigen is not identified. J was trimmed by 7 bases and V by 2 bases; bases with no gene match: 4. The CDR3 length is 14 residues. Germline V lookup: CDR1 LGHDT, CDR2 YNNKEL (reference sequence). This TCR came from a male donor with ankylosing spondylitis. Sample: blood, either unsorted or a sorted T cell fraction (not recorded which). The chain couples TRBV3-1 to TRBJ1-5; 8 bases align to TRBD1. The CDR3 reads CASSQTGGDQPQHF. For the CDR3, the DNA is TGTGCCAGCAGCCAAACAGGGGGGGACCAGCCCCAGCATTTT.